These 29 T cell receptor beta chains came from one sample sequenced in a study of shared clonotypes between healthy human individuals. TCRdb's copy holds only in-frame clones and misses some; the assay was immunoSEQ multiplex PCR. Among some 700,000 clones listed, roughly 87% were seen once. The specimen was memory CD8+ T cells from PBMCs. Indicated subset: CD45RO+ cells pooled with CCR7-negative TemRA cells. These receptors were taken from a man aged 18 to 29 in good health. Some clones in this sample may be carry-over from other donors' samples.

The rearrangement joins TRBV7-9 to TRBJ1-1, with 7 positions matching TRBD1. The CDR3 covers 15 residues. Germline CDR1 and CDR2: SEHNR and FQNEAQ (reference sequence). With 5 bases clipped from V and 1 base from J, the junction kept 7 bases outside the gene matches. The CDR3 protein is CASSPHWTGNTEAFF. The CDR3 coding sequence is TGTGCCAGCAGCCCCCACTGGACAGGGAACACTGAAGCTTTCTTT.

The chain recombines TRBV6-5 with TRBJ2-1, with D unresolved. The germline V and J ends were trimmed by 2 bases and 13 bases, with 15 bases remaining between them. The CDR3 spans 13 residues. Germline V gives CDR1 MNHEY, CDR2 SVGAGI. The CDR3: CASSYPGRSHQFF. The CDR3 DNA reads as TGTGCCAGCAGTTACCCCGGCCGCTCTCACCAGTTCTTC.

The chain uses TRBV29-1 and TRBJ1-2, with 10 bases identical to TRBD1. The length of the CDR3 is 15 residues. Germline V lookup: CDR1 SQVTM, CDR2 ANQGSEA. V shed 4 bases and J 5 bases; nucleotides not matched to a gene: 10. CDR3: CSVGLGTGVLYGYTF. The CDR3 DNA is TGCAGCGTTGGCTTAGGGACAGGGGTATTATATGGCTACACCTTC.

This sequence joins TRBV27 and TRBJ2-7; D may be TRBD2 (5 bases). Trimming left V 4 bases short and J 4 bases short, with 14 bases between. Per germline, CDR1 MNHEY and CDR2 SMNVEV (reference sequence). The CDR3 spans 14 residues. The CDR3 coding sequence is TGTGCCAGCAGTTATGACCTCGAGGGATACGAGCAGTACTTC. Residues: CASSYDLEGYEQYF.

In DNA form, the CDR3 reads TGTGCCAGCTCACCACCACTTTTTTCCGGGGAGAGAGATGAGCAGTTCTTC. It specifies CASSPPLFSGERDEQFF. V is TRBV18 and J is TRBJ2-1; possibly TRBD2 for D (5 bases). Germline values: CDR1 KGHSH, CDR2 LQKENI. V gave up 0 bases and J gave up 8 bases, with 20 bases separating them. The CDR3 has 17 amino acids. Full variable domain (remainder filled in from reference TRBV18 and TRBJ2-1): NAGVMQNPRHLVRRRGQEARLRCSPMKGHSHVYWYRQLPEEGLKFMVYLQKENIIDESGMPKERFSAEFPKEGPSILRIQQVVRGDSAAYFCASSPPLFSGERDEQFFGPGTRLTVL.

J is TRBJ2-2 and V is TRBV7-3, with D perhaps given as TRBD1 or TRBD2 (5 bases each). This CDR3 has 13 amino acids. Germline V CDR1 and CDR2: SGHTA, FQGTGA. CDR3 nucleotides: TGTGTCCCGGGACCAACGAACACCGGGGAGCTGTTTTTT. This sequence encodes CVPGPTNTGELFF.

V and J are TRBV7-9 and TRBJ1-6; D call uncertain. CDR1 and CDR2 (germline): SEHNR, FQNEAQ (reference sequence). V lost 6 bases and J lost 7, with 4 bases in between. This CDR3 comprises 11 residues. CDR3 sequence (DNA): TGTGCCAGCAGTAAAAATTCACCCCTCCACTTT. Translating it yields CASSKNSPLHF.

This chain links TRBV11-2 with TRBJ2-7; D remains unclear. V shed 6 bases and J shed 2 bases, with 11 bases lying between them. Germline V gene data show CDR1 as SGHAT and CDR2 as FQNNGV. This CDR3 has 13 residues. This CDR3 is CASRRSQTYEQYF. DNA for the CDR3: TGTGCCAGCAGGAGGTCGCAGACCTACGAGCAGTACTTC.

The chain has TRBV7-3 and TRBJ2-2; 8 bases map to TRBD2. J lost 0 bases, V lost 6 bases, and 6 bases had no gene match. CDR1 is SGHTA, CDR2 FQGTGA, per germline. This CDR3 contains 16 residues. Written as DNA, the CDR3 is TGTGCCAGCAGGTCAGCGGGAGCCACGAACACCGGGGAGCTGTTTTTT. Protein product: CASRSAGATNTGELFF.

CDR3 nucleotide sequence: TGTGCCTGGACCCGGGACAGGATCTATGGCTACACCTTC. This encodes CAWTRDRIYGYTF. The rearrangement joins TRBV30 to TRBJ1-2; the match to TRBD1 covers 8 bases. The germline gives CDR1 GTSNPN, CDR2 SVGIG (reference sequence). The V segment lost 4 bases and the J segment 4 bases; nucleotides outside the gene matches: 5. This CDR3 region has 13 residues. Filled out from reference TRBV30 and TRBJ1-2, the complete variable domain reads SQTIHQWPATLVQPVGSPLSLECTVEGTSNPNLYWYRQAAGRGLQLLFYSVGIGQISSEVPQNLSASRPQDRQFILSSKKLLLSDSGFYLCAWTRDRIYGYTFGSGTRLTVV.

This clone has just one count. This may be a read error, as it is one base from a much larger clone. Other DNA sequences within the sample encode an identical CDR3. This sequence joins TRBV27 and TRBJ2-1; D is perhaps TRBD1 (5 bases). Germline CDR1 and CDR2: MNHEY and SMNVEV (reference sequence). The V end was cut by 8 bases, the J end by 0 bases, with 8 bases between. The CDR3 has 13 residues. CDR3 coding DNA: TGTGCCAGCCGTGACAGCTCCTACAATGAGCAGTTCTTC. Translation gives CASRDSSYNEQFF.

CDR3 loop: CASSFESIFSGNTGELFF. As DNA, the CDR3 is TGTGCCAGCAGCTTCGAATCTATTTTTTCTGGAAACACCGGGGAGCTGTTTTTT. The chain combines TRBV11-3 with TRBJ2-2; no clear D. Germline CDR1 reads SGHNT; CDR2 reads YENEEA. Trimming pared 3 bases from V and 2 bases from J, leaving 19 bases between. The CDR3 sequence is 18 residues long.

The CDR3 DNA sequence: TGTGCCATCAGTGAGAGCCGGGTACGCGGATCCTACGAGCAGTACTTC. Encoded protein: CAISESRVRGSYEQYF. The chain recombines TRBV10-3 with TRBJ2-7; D unclear. The germline V and J ends were trimmed by 2 bases and 1 base, with 15 bases remaining between them. Germline V gene sequence: CDR1 ENHRY, CDR2 SYGVKD. This CDR3 has 16 amino acids.

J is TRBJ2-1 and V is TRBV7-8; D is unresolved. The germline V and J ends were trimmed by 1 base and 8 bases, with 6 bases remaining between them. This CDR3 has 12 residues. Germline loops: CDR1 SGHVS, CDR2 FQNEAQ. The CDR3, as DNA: TGTGCCAGCAGCTTAGTTGGGGATGAGCAGTTCTTC. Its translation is CASSLVGDEQFF. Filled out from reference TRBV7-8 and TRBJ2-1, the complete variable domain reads GAGVSQSPRYKVAKRGQDVALRCDPISGHVSLFWYQQALGQGPEFLTYFQNEAQLDKSGLPSDRFFAERPEGSVSTLKIQRTQQEDSAVYLCASSLVGDEQFFGPGTRLTVL.

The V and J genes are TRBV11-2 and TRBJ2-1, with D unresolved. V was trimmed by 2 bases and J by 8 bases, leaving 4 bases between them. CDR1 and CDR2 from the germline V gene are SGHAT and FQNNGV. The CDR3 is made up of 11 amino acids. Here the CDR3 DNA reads TGTGCCAGCAGCTTAAGTCATGAGCAGTTCTTC. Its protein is CASSLSHEQFF.

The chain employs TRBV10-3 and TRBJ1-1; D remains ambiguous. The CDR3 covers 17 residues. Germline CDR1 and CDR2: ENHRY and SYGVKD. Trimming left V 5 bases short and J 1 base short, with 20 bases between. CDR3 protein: CAISMLGSDGSNTEAFF. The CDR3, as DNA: TGTGCCATCAGTATGTTGGGGTCGGATGGTTCGAACACTGAAGCTTTCTTT.

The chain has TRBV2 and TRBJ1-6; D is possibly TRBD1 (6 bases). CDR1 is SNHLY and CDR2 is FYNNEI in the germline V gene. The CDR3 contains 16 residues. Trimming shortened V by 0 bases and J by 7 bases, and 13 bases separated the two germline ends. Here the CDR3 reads CASSEAGRGWNSPLHF. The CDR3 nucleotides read TGTGCCAGCAGTGAAGCAGGCAGGGGTTGGAATTCACCCCTCCACTTT.

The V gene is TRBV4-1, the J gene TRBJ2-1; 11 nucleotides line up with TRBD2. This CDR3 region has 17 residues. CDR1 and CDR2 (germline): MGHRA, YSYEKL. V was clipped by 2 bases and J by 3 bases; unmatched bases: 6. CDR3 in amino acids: CASSQRATSGIYNEQFF. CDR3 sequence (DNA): TGCGCCAGCAGCCAAAGGGCGACTAGCGGGATCTACAATGAGCAGTTCTTC.

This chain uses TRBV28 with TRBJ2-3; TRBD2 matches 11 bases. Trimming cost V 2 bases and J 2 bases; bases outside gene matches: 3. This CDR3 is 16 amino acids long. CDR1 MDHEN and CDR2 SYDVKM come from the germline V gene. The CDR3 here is CASSLTSGGITDTQYF. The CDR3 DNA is TGTGCCAGCAGTTTAACTAGCGGGGGAATCACAGATACGCAGTATTTT.

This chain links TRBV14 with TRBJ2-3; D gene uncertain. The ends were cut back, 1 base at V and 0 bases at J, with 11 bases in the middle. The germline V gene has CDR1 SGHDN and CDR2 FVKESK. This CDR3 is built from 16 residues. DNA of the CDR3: TGTGCCAGCAGCCAAGTTTGGAGATCTAGCACAGATACGCAGTATTTT. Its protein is CASSQVWRSSTDTQYF.

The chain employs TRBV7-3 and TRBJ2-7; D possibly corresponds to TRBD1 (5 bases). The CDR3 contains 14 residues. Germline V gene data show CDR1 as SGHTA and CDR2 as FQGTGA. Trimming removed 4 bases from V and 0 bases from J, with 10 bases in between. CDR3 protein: CASSSGGHSYEQYF. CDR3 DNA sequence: TGTGCCAGCAGCTCCGGCGGACACTCCTACGAGCAGTACTTC.

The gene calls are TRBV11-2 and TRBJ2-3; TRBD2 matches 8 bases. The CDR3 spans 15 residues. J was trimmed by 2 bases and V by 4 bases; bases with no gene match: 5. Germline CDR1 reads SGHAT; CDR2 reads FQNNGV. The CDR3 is CASSSLAGPTDTQYF. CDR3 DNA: TGTGCCAGCAGCTCCCTAGCGGGCCCCACAGATACGCAGTATTTT.

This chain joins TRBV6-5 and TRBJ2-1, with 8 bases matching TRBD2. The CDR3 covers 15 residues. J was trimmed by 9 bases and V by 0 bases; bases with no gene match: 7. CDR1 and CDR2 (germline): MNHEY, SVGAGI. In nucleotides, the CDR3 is TGTGCCAGCAGTTACTCGCAGGGACTAGGGGCTGAGCAGTTCTTC. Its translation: CASSYSQGLGAEQFF.

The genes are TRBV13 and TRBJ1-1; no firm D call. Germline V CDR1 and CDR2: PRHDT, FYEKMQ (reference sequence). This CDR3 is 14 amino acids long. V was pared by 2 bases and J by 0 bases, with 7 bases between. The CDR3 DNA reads TGTGCCAGCAGCTTAATGAGGGTGAACACTGAAGCTTTCTTT. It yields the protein CASSLMRVNTEAFF. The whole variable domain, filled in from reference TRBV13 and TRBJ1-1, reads AAGVIQSPRHLIKEKRETATLKCYPIPRHDTVYWYQQGPGQDPQFLISFYEKMQSDKGSIPDRFSAQQFSDYHSELNMSSLELGDSALYFCASSLMRVNTEAFFGQGTRLTVV.

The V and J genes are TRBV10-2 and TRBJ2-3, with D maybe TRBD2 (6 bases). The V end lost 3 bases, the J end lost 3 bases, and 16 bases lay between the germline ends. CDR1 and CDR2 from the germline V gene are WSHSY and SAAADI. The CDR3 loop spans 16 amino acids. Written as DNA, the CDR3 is TGCGCCAGCAGTGATAGGCTTGGAGGGCCAACAGATACGCAGTATTTT. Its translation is CASSDRLGGPTDTQYF.

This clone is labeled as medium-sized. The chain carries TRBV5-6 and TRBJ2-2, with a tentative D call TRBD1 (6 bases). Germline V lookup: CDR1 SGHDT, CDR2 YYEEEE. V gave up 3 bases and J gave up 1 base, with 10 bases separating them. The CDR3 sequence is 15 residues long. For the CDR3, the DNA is TGTGCCAGCAGCTATGGGGGCGAGAACACCGGGGAGCTGTTTTTT. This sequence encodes CASSYGGENTGELFF.

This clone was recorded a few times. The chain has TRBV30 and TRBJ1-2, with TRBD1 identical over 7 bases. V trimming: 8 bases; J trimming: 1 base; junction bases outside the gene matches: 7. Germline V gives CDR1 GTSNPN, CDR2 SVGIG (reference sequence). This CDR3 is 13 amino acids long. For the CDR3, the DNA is TGTGCCGGATTGACAGGGAGTAACTATGGCTACACCTTC. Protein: CAGLTGSNYGYTF.

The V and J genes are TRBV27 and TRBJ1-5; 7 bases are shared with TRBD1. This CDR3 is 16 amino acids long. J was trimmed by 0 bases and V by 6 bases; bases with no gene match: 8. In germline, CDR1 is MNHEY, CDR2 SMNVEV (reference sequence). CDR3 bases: TGTGCCAGCAGAGGGACAGCAAAACTTAGCAATCAGCCCCAGCATTTT. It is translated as CASRGTAKLSNQPQHF.

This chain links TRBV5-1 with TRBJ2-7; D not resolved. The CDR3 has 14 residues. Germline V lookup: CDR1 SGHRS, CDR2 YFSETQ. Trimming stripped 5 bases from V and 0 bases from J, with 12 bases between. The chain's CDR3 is CASSFTGRSYEQYF. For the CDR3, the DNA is TGCGCCAGCAGTTTCACCGGGCGCTCCTACGAGCAGTACTTC.